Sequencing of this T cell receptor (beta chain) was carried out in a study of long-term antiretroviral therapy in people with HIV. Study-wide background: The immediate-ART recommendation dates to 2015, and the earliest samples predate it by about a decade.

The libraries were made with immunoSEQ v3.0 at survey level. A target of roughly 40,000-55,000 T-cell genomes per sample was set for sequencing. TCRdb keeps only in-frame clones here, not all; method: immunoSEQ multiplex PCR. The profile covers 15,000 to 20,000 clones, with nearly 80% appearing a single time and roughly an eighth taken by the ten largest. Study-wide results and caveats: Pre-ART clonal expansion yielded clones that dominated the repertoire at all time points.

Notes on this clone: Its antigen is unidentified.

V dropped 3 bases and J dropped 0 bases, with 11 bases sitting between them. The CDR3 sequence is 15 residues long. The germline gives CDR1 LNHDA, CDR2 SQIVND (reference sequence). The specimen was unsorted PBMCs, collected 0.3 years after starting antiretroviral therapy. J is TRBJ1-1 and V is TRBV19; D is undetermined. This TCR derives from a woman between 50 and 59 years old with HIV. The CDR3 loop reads CASSMKRQLNTEAFF. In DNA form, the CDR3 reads TGTGCCAGTAGTATGAAAAGGCAGTTGAACACTGAAGCTTTCTTT. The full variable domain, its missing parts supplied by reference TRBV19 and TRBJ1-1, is DGGITQSPKYLFRKEGQNVTLSCEQNLNHDAMYWYRQDPGQGLRLIYYSQIVNDFQKGDIAEGYSVSREKKESFPLTVTSAQKNPTAFYLCASSMKRQLNTEAFFGQGTRLTVV.